One and the same sample provided the 18 T cell receptor beta chains below, sequenced in a study of neurological immune-mediated disorders. A single record per CDR3 protein comes from TCRdb applying MiXCR to the 5' RACE reads. The sample holds around 69,000 distinct CDR3 sequences; roughly 10% are singletons and the top ten take approximately 10%. Time point in this sample: longitudinal time-point 1 (baseline). The sample comprised PBMCs. These receptor sequences come from a young man in good health.

This clonotype was detected many times. This rearrangement joins TRBV7-3 to TRBJ2-5; no firm D call. The germline V and J ends were trimmed by 3 bases and 2 bases, with 7 bases remaining between them. The CDR3 covers 13 residues. Looked up from germline, CDR1 is SGHTA and CDR2 is FQGTGA. DNA of the CDR3: TGTGCCAGCAGCTTGAGGCTACAAGAGACCCAGTACTTC. Residues: CASSLRLQETQYF.

This clonotype came up many times. This chain connects TRBV7-8 to TRBJ1-5; 7 nucleotides agree with TRBD1. The V gene end was trimmed by 5 bases and the J gene end by 5 bases; junction bases not matched to a gene: 12. CDR1 is SGHVS and CDR2 is FQNEAQ in the germline V gene. CDR3 length equals 16 residues. CDR3 residues: CASSRTTGTAYQPQHF. The CDR3 coding sequence is TGTGCCAGCAGCAGAACGACAGGGACCGCTTATCAGCCCCAGCATTTT.

At least ten counts were recorded for this clonotype. The V and J genes are TRBV27 and TRBJ2-1, with D possibly matching TRBD2 (6 bases). Trimming took off 4 bases at V and 6 bases at J, with 13 bases between the two ends. Germline V gives CDR1 MNHEY, CDR2 SMNVEV (reference sequence). The CDR3 is 14 amino acids. This CDR3 is CASSYHGSTNEQFF. The CDR3 coding sequence is TGTGCCAGCAGTTATCACGGGAGCACCAATGAGCAGTTCTTC.

This clonotype showed up many times. This chain joins TRBV12-3 or TRBV12-4 and TRBJ2-5, with D unresolved. V gave up 6 bases and J gave up 0 bases, with 8 bases separating them. This CDR3 comprises 13 residues. The CDR3 DNA sequence: TGTGCCAGCAGATCTTCGTACCAAGAGACCCAGTACTTC. It translates to CASRSSYQETQYF.

In this sample, this clonotype turned up a few times. This may stem from a read error, because a much larger clone lies one nucleotide away. V gene TRBV5-1 combines with J gene TRBJ1-1, with no clear D. Trimming pared 5 bases from V and 1 base from J, leaving 3 bases between. Germline lookup yields CDR1 SGHRS and CDR2 YFSETQ. The CDR3 totals 11 residues. DNA of the CDR3: TGCGCCAGCAGGGAGAACACTGAAGCTTTCTTT. Translated, it gives CASRENTEAFF.

This clonotype was found many times. V gene TRBV7-2 combines with J gene TRBJ1-1, with D unresolved. Per the germline V gene, CDR1 is SGHTA and CDR2 is FQGNSA. This CDR3 has 11 amino acids. V was clipped by 3 bases and J by 7 bases, with 6 bases between them. The CDR3 sequence: CASSFVSEAFF. CDR3 nucleotide sequence: TGTGCCAGCAGCTTTGTAAGTGAAGCTTTCTTT.

This clonotype was seen ten or more times. V and J are TRBV7-6 and TRBJ2-5, with 11 bases that match TRBD2. Germline CDR1 reads SGHVS; CDR2 reads FNYEAQ. Unmatched junction bases numbered 2, after V lost 0 bases and J lost 5 bases. This CDR3 spans 15 amino acids. The CDR3 coding sequence is TGTGCCAGCAGCTTAGCGGGACTAGCGGAGGAGACCCAGTACTTC. Its translation is CASSLAGLAEETQYF.

This clonotype was seen many times. The V call is TRBV25-1, the J call TRBJ2-7; TRBD1 might be the D (6 bases). The CDR3 runs 14 residues. Germline V gives CDR1 MGHDK, CDR2 SYGVNS. V gave up 2 bases and J gave up 1 base, with 9 bases separating them. The CDR3 sequence is CASSEGGRSYEQYF. The CDR3 DNA follows: TGTGCCAGCAGTGAAGGGGGCCGATCCTACGAGCAGTACTTC.

This clonotype showed up just once. The chain has TRBV7-7 and TRBJ2-5; 7 bases line up with TRBD2. This CDR3 is built from 12 residues. Looked up from germline, CDR1 is SSHAT and CDR2 is FNYEAQ (reference sequence). CDR3 loop: CFSGAGVETQYF. The DNA for the CDR3 is TGTTTTTCAGGCGCGGGAGTGGAGACCCAGTACTTC.

This clonotype has ten or more counts. CDR3 loop: CSARPREGGNQPQHF. The CDR3 DNA is TGCAGTGCCCGCCCCAGGGAAGGGGGCAATCAGCCCCAGCATTTT. The genes are TRBV20-1 and TRBJ1-5, with D perhaps matching TRBD1 (5 bases). The CDR3 covers 15 residues. The germline V gene encodes CDR1 DFQATT and CDR2 SNEGSKA (reference sequence). V lost 6 bases and J 2 bases, leaving 17 bases between the germline ends.

This clonotype was seen repeatedly, ten times or more. The V call is TRBV5-1, the J call TRBJ2-2, with TRBD2 as a possible D gene (5 bases). CDR1 and CDR2 (germline): SGHRS, YFSETQ. Trimming stripped 1 base from V and 1 base from J, with 8 bases between. There are 15 residues in the CDR3. CDR3 nucleotide sequence: TGCGCCAGCAGCTTGCTAGCTGGGAACACCGGGGAGCTGTTTTTT. Protein sequence: CASSLLAGNTGELFF.

V gene TRBV28 combines with J gene TRBJ1-1; tentatively, D is TRBD1 (5 bases). The CDR3 has 14 amino acids. CDR1 and CDR2 from the germline V gene are MDHEN and SYDVKM. Trimming removed 5 bases at V and 0 bases at J, with 10 bases between. The CDR3 region has the DNA TGTGCCAGCAGTCCCGGGGGGTTGAACACTGAAGCTTTCTTT. Amino acids: CASSPGGLNTEAFF.

This clonotype was observed many times. The chain combines TRBV18 with TRBJ2-7; D is undetermined. CDR3 length: 11 residues. Looked up from germline, CDR1 is KGHSH and CDR2 is LQKENI. Trimming stripped 5 bases from V and 10 bases from J, with 12 bases between. The CDR3 sequence: CASSSQGPQYF. The DNA of the CDR3 is TGTGCCAGCTCATCGCAAGGCCCTCAGTACTTC.

Ten or more counts support this clonotype. The CDR3 here is CASSLARNTEAFF. CDR3 nucleotides: TGTGCCAGCAGCTTAGCCAGGAACACTGAAGCTTTCTTT. This rearrangement joins TRBV7-8 to TRBJ1-1; D is ambiguous. V was shortened by 0 bases and J by 1 base, with 3 bases between the two germline ends. The length of the CDR3 is 13 residues. CDR1 is SGHVS, CDR2 FQNEAQ, per germline. Based on the CDR3 plus reference TRBV7-8 and TRBJ1-1, the full variable domain is GAGVSQSPRYKVAKRGQDVALRCDPISGHVSLFWYQQALGQGPEFLTYFQNEAQLDKSGLPSDRFFAERPEGSVSTLKIQRTQQEDSAVYLCASSLARNTEAFFGQGTRLTVV.

This clonotype was detected ten times or more. The CDR3 protein is CASSLRGPASTDTQYF. CDR3 DNA: TGCGCCAGCAGCTTGAGGGGACCCGCTAGCACAGATACGCAGTATTTT. The rearrangement links TRBV5-1 to TRBJ2-3; TRBD1 or TRBD2 may be the D gene (5 bases each). V lost 1 base to trimming and J lost 0 bases, with 12 bases between them. CDR1 and CDR2 from the germline V gene are SGHRS and YFSETQ. The CDR3 is 16 residues long.

In this sample, this clonotype turned up many times. The rearrangement links TRBV14 to TRBJ2-1; no clear D. Germline CDR1 is SGHDN and CDR2 is FVKESK. V lost 4 bases and J 9 bases, leaving 13 bases between the germline ends. The CDR3 covers 13 residues. CDR3 sequence (DNA): TGTGCCAGCAGCCCCCACCCCTCCGGTGAGCAGTTCTTC. Protein sequence: CASSPHPSGEQFF.

This clonotype was seen a handful of times. The germline gene is not matched at one end of the junction; a read error may be the cause. The chain joins TRBV12-3 or TRBV12-4 to TRBJ2-7; 12 bases agree with TRBD2. The CDR3 is made up of 14 amino acids. The CDR3 reads CASSLAGGLFEQYF. The CDR3 DNA reads as TGTGCCAGCAGTCTAGCGGGAGGGCTTTTCGAGCAGTACTTC.

This clonotype has at least ten counts. V usage is TRBV27 and J usage is TRBJ2-7; 7 bases are a match to TRBD1. J gave up 7 bases and V 8 bases, and 5 bases lay outside the gene matches. This CDR3 contains 11 residues. Looked up from germline, CDR1 is MNHEY and CDR2 is SMNVEV (reference sequence). The CDR3 is CASATTGEQYF. The CDR3 DNA is TGTGCCAGCGCCACGACAGGGGAGCAGTACTTC.